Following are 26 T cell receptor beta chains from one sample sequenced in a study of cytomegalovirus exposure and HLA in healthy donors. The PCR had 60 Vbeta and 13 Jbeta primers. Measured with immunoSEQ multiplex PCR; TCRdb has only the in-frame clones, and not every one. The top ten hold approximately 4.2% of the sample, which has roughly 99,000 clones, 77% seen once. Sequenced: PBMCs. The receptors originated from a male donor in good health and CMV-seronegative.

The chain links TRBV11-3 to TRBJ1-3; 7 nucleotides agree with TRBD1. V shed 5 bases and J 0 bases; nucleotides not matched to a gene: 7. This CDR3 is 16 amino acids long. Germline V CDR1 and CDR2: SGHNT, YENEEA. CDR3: CASSHRTGASGNTIYF. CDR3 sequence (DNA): TGTGCCAGCAGCCACCGGACAGGCGCCTCTGGAAACACCATATATTTT.

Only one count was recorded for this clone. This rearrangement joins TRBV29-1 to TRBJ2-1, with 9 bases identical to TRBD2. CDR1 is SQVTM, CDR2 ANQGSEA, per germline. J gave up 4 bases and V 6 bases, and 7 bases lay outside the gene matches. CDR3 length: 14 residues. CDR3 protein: CSVPKGLAYNEQFF. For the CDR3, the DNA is TGCAGCGTGCCAAAGGGACTAGCTTACAATGAGCAGTTCTTC.

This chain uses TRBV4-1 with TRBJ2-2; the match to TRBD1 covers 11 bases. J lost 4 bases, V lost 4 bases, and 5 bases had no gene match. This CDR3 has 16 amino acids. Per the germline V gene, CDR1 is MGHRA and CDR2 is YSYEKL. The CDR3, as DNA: TGCGCCAGCAGCCTCCGGGACAGGGGGATCACCGGGGAGCTGTTTTTT. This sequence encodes CASSLRDRGITGELFF.

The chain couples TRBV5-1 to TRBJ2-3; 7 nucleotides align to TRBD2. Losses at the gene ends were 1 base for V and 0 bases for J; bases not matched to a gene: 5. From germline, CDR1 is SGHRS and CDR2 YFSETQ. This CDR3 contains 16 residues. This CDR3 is CASSLSSGASTDTQYF. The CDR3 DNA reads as TGCGCCAGCAGCTTGTCTAGCGGAGCAAGCACAGATACGCAGTATTTT. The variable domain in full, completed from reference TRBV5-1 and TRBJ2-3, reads KAGVTQTPRYLIKTRGQQVTLSCSPISGHRSVSWYQQTPGQGLQFLFEYFSETQRNKGNFPGRFSGRQFSNSRSEMNVSTLELGDSALYLCASSLSSGASTDTQYFGPGTRLTVL.

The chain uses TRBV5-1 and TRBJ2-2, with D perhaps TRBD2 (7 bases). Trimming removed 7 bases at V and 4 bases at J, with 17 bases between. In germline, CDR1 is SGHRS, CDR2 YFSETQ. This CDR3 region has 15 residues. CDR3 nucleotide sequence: TGCGCCAGCTCCCCTGGGGGGGGCGGCACCGGGGAGCTGTTTTTT. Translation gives CASSPGGGGTGELFF.

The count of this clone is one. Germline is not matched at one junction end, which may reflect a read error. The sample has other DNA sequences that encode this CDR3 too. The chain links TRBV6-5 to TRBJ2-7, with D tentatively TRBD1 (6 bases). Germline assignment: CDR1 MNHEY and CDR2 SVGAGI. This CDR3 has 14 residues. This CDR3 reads CASSYSQGTYEQYF. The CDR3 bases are TGCGCCAGCAGTTATTCACAGGGTACCTACGAGCAGTACTTC.

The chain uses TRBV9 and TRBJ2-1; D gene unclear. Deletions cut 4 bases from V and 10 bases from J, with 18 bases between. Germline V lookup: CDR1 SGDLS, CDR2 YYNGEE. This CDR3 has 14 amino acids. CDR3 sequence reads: CASSPAPASFEQFF. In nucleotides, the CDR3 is TGTGCCAGCAGCCCTGCTCCAGCTAGTTTCGAGCAGTTCTTC.

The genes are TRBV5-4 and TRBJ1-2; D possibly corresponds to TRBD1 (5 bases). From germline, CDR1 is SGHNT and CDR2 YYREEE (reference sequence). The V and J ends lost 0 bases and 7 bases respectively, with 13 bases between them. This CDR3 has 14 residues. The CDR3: CASSLDPQGSGYTF. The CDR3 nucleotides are TGTGCCAGCAGCTTGGATCCCCAGGGCTCTGGCTACACCTTC.

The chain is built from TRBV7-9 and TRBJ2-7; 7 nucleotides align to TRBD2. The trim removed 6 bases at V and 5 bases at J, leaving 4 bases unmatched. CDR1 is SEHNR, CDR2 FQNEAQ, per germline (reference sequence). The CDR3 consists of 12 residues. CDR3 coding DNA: TGTGCCAGCAGAGGGGAGGGGAACGAGCAGTACTTC. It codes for CASRGEGNEQYF.

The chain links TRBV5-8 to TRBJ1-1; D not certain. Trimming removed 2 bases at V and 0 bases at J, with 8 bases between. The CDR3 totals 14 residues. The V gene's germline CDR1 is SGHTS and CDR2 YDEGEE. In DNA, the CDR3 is TGTGCCAGCAGCTTCGAACTGATGAACACTGAAGCTTTCTTT. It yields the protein CASSFELMNTEAFF.

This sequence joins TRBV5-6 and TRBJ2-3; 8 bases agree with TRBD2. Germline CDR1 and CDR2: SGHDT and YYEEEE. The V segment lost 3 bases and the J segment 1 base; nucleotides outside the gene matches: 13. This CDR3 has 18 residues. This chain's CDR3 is CASSWSRGGRMGTDTQYF. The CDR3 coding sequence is TGTGCCAGCAGCTGGAGCCGGGGCGGGAGGATGGGCACAGATACGCAGTATTTT.

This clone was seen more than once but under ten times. The CDR3 spells CAWSVQGGTDTQYF. CDR3 sequence (DNA): TGTGCCTGGAGTGTACAGGGGGGCACAGATACGCAGTATTTT. V is TRBV30 and J is TRBJ2-3; 8 nucleotides line up with TRBD1. The CDR3 spans 14 residues. CDR1 and CDR2 (germline): GTSNPN, SVGIG (reference sequence). J lost 1 base, V lost 0 bases, and 0 bases had no gene match.

The CDR3 bases are TGTGCCAGCAGTTTAGGGGGGGCGGACGGCTACACCTTC. Translating gives CASSLGGADGYTF. The rearrangement uses TRBV27 and TRBJ1-2; D might be TRBD1 (6 bases). This CDR3 has 13 residues. From germline, CDR1 is MNHEY and CDR2 SMNVEV (reference sequence). The V end was cut by 2 bases, the J end by 8 bases, with 12 bases between.

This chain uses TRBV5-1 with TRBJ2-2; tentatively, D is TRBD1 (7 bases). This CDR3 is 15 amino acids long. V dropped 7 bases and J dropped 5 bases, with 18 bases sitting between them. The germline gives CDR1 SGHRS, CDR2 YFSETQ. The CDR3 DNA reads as TGCGCCAGCGGACGAGGGGGCGGGGAAACCGGGGAGCTGTTTTTT. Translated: CASGRGGGETGELFF. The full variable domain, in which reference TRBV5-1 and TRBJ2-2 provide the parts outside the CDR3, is KAGVTQTPRYLIKTRGQQVTLSCSPISGHRSVSWYQQTPGQGLQFLFEYFSETQRNKGNFPGRFSGRQFSNSRSEMNVSTLELGDSALYLCASGRGGGETGELFFGEGSRLTVL.

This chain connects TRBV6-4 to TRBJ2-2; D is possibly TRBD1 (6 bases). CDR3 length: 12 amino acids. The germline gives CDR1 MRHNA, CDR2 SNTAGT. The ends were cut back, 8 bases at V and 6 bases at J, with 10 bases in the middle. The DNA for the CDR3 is TGTGCCAGCCAAGAGGGGGCCGGGGAGCTGTTTTTT. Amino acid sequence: CASQEGAGELFF.

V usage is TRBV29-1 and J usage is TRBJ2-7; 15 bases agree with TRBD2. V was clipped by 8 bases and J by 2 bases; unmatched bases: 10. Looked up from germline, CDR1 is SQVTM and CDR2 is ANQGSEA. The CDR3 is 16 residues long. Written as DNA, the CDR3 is TGCAGCCCGAAGGGGACTAGCGGGAGGACCCCCTACGAGCAGTACTTC. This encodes CSPKGTSGRTPYEQYF.

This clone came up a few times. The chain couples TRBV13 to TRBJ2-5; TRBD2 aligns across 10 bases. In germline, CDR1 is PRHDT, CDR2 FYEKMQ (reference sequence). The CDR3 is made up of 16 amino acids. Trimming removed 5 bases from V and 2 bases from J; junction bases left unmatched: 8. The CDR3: CASSKRLAGWQETQYF. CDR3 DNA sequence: TGTGCCAGCAGCAAGAGACTAGCGGGCTGGCAAGAGACCCAGTACTTC.

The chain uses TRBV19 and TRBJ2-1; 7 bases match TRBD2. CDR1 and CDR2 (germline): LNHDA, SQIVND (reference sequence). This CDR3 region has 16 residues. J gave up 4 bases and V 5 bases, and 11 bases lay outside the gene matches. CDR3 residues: CASSFRRESWYNEQFF. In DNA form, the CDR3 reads TGTGCCAGTAGTTTTCGGCGGGAGTCCTGGTACAATGAGCAGTTCTTC. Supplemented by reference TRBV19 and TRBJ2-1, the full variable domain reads DGGITQSPKYLFRKEGQNVTLSCEQNLNHDAMYWYRQDPGQGLRLIYYSQIVNDFQKGDIAEGYSVSREKKESFPLTVTSAQKNPTAFYLCASSFRRESWYNEQFFGPGTRLTVL.

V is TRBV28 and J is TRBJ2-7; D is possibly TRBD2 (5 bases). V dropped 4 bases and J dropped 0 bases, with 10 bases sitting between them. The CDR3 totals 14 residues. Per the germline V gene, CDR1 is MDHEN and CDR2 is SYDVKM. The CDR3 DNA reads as TGTGCCAGCAGTTGGACGGGAAGCTCCTACGAGCAGTACTTC. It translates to CASSWTGSSYEQYF.

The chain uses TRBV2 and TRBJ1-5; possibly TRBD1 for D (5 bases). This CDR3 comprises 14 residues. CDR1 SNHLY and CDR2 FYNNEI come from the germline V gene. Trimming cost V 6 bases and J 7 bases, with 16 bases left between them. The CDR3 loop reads CASRVGQGGQPQHF. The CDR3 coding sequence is TGTGCCAGCAGAGTCGGGCAGGGAGGACAGCCCCAGCATTTT.

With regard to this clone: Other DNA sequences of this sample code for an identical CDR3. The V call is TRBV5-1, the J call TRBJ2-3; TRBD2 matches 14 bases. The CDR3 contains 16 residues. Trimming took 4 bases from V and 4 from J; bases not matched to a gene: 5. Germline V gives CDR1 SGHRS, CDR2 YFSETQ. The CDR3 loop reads CASSPRLAGGPDTQYF. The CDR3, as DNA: TGCGCCAGCAGCCCCCGACTAGCGGGAGGGCCAGATACGCAGTATTTT.

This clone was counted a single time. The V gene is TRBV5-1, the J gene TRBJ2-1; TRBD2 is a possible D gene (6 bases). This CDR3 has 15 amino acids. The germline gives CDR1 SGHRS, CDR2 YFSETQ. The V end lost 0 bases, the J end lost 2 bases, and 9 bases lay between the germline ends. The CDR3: CASSLDASAYNEQFF. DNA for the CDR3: TGCGCCAGCAGCTTGGATGCTAGCGCCTACAATGAGCAGTTCTTC.

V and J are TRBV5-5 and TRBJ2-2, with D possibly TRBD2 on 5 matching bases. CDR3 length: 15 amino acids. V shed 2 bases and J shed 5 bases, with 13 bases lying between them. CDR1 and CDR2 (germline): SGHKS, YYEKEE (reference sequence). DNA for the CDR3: TGTGCCAGCAGCTTCGAGGGCCCCGGGACCGGGGAGCTGTTTTTT. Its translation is CASSFEGPGTGELFF.

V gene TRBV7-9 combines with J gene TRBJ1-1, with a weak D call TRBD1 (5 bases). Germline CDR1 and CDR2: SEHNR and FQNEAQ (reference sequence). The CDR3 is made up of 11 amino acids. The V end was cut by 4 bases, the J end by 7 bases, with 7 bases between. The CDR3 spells CASSSRGEAFF. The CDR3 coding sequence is TGTGCCAGCAGCTCAAGGGGTGAAGCTTTCTTT.

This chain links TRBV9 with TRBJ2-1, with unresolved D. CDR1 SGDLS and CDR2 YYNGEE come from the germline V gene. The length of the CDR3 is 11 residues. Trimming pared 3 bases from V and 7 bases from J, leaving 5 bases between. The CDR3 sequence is CASSGANEQFF. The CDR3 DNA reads TGTGCCAGCAGCGGCGCGAATGAGCAGTTCTTC.

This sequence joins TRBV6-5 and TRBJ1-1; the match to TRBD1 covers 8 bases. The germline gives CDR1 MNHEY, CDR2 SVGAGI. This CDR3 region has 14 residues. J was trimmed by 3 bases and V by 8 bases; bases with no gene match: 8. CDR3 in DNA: TGTGCCAGCCAAGAGGACAGGGTGGACACTGAAGCTTTCTTT. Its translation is CASQEDRVDTEAFF.